The entry below gives a single TCR beta chain sequence along with its context. What it binds is unknown. This CDR3 is 20 amino acids long. Germline V lookup: CDR1 SGHVS, CDR2 FQNEAQ. J was trimmed by 0 bases and V by 5 bases; bases with no gene match: 17. CD8 cells classed as naive were CD45RO-negative and positively selected for CCR7, excluding terminally differentiated effector memory CD45RA+ cells. The study enrolled healthy HIV-negative adults without recent acute infections or vaccinations as donors. This was a deep-level run. Clones were sequenced by immunoSEQ multiplex PCR, and TCRdb holds only the in-frame ones, with some missing. The sample records about 2,200,000 clones, roughly 91% being singletons. The data stem from a study of shared clonotypes between healthy human individuals. Study results and limitations: With few donors, the genetic and exposure-history diversity represented was limited.

The chain carries TRBV7-8 and TRBJ2-3, with 10 bases identical to TRBD2. Input material: naive CD8+ T cells from PBMCs. The TCR sequence derives from a man in his late teens or twenties in good health. Some clones in this sample may be carry-over from other donors' samples. The CDR3, as DNA: TGTGCCAGCAGCCTACCCCTACTAGCGGGAAGACTCCTTAGCACAGATACGCAGTATTTT. Protein sequence: CASSLPLLAGRLLSTDTQYF.